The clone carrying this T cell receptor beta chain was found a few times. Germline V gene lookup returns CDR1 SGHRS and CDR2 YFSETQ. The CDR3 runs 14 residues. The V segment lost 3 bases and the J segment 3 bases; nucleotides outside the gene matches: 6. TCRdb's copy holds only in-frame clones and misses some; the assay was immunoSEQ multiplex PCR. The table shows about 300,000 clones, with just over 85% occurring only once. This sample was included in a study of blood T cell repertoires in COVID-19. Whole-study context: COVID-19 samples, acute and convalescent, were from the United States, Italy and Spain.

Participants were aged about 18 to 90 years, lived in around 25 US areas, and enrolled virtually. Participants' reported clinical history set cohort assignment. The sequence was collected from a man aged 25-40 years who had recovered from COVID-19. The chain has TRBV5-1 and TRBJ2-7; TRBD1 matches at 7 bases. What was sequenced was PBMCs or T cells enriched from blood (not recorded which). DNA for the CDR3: TGCGCCAGCAGCTGGACGGGACAGCGCTACGAGCAGTACTTC. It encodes CASSWTGQRYEQYF.